This T cell receptor (beta chain) emerged from a study of PD-1 blockade in classical Hodgkin lymphoma. V was cut by 2 bases and J by 4 bases, with 18 bases left in between. The CDR3 is 15 amino acids. Germline CDR1 and CDR2: GTSNPN and SVGIG (reference sequence). Autologous stem cell transplantation was followed by relapse in every patient, and brentuximab vedotin exposure varied. This clone was found once. Produced via immunoSEQ multiplex PCR; TCRdb's table is partial and in-frame only. There are 80,000 to 100,000 clones in the sample; around 90% occur only once, and less than 3% lies in the top ten.

The TCR comes from a human donor with classical Hodgkin lymphoma. The gene calls are TRBV30 and TRBJ2-7; D possibly uses TRBD1 or TRBD2 (5 bases each). Sequenced material: peripheral blood mononuclear cells (PBMCs), taken at baseline. The CDR3 sequence: CAWSRQGPLRYEQYF. The CDR3 DNA sequence: TGTGCCTGGAGTCGGCAGGGACCCCTAAGGTACGAGCAGTACTTC.